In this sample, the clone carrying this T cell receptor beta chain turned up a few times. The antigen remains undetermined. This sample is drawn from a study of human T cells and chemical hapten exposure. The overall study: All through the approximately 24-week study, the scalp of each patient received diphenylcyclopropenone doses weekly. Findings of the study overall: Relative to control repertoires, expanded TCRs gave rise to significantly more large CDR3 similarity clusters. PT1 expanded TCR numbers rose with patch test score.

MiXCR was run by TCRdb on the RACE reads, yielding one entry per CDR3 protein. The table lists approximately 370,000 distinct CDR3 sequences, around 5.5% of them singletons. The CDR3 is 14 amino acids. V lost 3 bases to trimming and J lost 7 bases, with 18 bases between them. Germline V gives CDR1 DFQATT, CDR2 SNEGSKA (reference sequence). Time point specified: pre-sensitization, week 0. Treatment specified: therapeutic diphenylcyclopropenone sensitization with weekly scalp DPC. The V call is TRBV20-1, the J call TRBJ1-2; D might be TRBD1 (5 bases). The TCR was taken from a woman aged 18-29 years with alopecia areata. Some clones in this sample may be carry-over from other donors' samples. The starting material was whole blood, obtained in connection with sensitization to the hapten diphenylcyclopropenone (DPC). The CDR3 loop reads CSARGDVPRGGYTF. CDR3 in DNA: TGCAGTGCTAGGGGGGACGTTCCCCGGGGTGGCTACACCTTC.